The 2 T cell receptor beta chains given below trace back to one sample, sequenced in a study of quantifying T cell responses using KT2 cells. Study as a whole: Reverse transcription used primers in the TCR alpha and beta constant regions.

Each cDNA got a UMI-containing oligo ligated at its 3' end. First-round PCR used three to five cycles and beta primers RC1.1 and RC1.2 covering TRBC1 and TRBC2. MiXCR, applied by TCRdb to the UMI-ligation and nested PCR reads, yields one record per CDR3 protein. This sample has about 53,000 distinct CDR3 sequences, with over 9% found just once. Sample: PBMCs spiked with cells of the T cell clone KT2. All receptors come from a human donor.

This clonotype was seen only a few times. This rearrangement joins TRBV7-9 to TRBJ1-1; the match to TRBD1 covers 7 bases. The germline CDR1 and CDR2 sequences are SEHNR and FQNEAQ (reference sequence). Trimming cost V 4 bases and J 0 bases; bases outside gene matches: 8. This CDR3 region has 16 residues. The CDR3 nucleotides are TGTGCCAGCAGCTCGCCTGGACAGGCCCTGAACACTGAAGCTTTCTTT. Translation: CASSSPGQALNTEAFF.

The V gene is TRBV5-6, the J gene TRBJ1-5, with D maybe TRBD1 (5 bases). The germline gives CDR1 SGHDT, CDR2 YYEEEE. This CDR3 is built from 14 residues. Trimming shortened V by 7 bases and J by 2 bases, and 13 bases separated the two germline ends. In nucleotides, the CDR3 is TGTGCCAGCTCCGCGGGCAGGGGCAATCAGCCCCAGCATTTT. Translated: CASSAGRGNQPQHF.